The next 20 T cell receptor beta chains were all read from a single sample in a study of blood T cell repertoires in COVID-19. TCRdb's table, derived via immunoSEQ multiplex PCR, lists solely in-frame clones and lacks some. The sample records approximately 250,000 clones, over 75% being singletons. Sequencing input: PBMCs or T cells enriched from blood (not recorded which). The receptors shown here come from a woman in her 40s who had been exposed to COVID-19.

The V gene is TRBV5-4, the J gene TRBJ2-1, with D possibly TRBD1 on 6 matching bases. V was shortened by 3 bases and J by 5 bases, with 12 bases between the two germline ends. CDR1 SGHNT and CDR2 YYREEE come from the germline V gene (reference sequence). The CDR3 has 14 residues. CDR3 sequence reads: CASSSRGGNNEQFF. CDR3 nucleotide sequence: TGTGCCAGCAGCTCAAGAGGGGGAAACAATGAGCAGTTCTTC.

The chain recombines TRBV5-4 with TRBJ2-1; D is unclear. The length of the CDR3 is 12 residues. CDR1 is SGHNT, CDR2 YYREEE, per germline (reference sequence). V lost 0 bases and J 8 bases, leaving 6 bases between the germline ends. CDR3 nucleotides: TGTGCCAGCAGCTTGGATACGGATGAGCAGTTCTTC. It codes for CASSLDTDEQFF.

The genes are TRBV7-3 and TRBJ2-3, with a tentative D call TRBD2 (6 bases). CDR3 size: 13 residues. Germline assignment: CDR1 SGHTA and CDR2 FQGTGA. Trimming removed 6 bases from V and 6 bases from J, with 13 bases in between. The CDR3 nucleotides read TGTGCCAGCAGTCCGCTTGGGGGGGATACGCAGTATTTT. Translating it yields CASSPLGGDTQYF. Supplemented by reference TRBV7-3 and TRBJ2-3, the full variable domain reads GAGVSQTPSNKVTEKGKYVELRCDPISGHTALYWYRQSLGQGPEFLIYFQGTGAADDSGLPNDRFFAVRPEGSVSTLKIQRTERGDSAVYLCASSPLGGDTQYFGPGTRLTVL.

V usage is TRBV4-2 and J usage is TRBJ1-5; D is possibly TRBD1 (6 bases). V was shortened by 1 base and J by 3 bases, with 10 bases between the two germline ends. This CDR3 has 15 residues. Germline V CDR1 and CDR2: LGHNA, YNFKEQ. CDR3 amino acids: CASSQGDRNNQPQHF. The DNA of the CDR3 is TGTGCCAGCAGCCAAGGAGACAGGAACAATCAGCCCCAGCATTTT.

V is TRBV5-4 and J is TRBJ2-4; D is possibly TRBD2 (6 bases). This CDR3 region has 15 residues. The V gene lost 0 bases and the J gene lost 2 bases, with 9 bases spanning the gap. Germline V gene lookup returns CDR1 SGHNT and CDR2 YYREEE (reference sequence). The CDR3 DNA reads TGTGCCAGCAGCTTGGTCGGGGGTTCCAAAAACATTCAGTACTTC. Translation gives CASSLVGGSKNIQYF. Together with reference TRBV5-4 and TRBJ2-4, the CDR3 gives the full variable domain: ETGVTQSPTHLIKTRGQQVTLRCSSQSGHNTVSWYQQALGQGPQFIFQYYREEENGRGNFPPRFSGLQFPNYSSELNVNALELDDSALYLCASSLVGGSKNIQYFGAGTRLSVL.

This clone was counted once. V usage is TRBV25-1 and J usage is TRBJ2-1; D perhaps matches TRBD2 (5 bases). The CDR3 extends over 13 amino acids. Germline loops: CDR1 MGHDK, CDR2 SYGVNS. The V gene lost 7 bases and the J gene lost 9 bases, with 16 bases spanning the gap. The CDR3 protein is CASTLSGRGEQFF. CDR3 sequence (DNA): TGTGCCAGCACTCTGTCGGGTCGGGGTGAGCAGTTCTTC.

This clone was observed once. This chain links TRBV6-5 with TRBJ1-2; possibly TRBD1 for D (5 bases). From germline, CDR1 is MNHEY and CDR2 SVGAGI. This CDR3 region has 15 residues. Trimming cost V 5 bases and J 1 base, with 14 bases left between them. The CDR3 region has the DNA TGTGCCAGCAGTCGACTCACAGGCGTTAACTATGGCTACACCTTC. Translating it yields CASSRLTGVNYGYTF.

The rearrangement links TRBV4-3 to TRBJ2-7, with D perhaps TRBD1 (5 bases). Germline CDR1 LGHNA, CDR2 YSLEER. The CDR3 totals 12 residues. Trimming removed 0 bases at V and 10 bases at J, with 10 bases between. CDR3 sequence reads: CASSQETDSQYV. The CDR3 DNA reads TGCGCCAGCAGCCAAGAGACTGACAGTCAGTACGTC.

This chain connects TRBV4-3 to TRBJ1-4; 8 bases align to TRBD1. Germline V CDR1 and CDR2: LGHNA, YSLEER. The CDR3 is 16 amino acids. The junction had 7 bases not matched to a gene; V was cut back by 0 bases and J by 7 bases. The DNA for the CDR3 is TGCGCCAGCAGCCAAGAATATGGGACAGGAGGTGAAAAACTGTTTTTT. It encodes CASSQEYGTGGEKLFF.

The chain has TRBV4-1 and TRBJ2-7; TRBD2 matches 13 bases. The CDR3 has 14 amino acids. J lost 6 bases, V lost 3 bases, and 2 bases had no gene match. Germline-derived CDR1 and CDR2 are MGHRA and YSYEKL. The CDR3 is CASSQGLAGPEQYV. CDR3 DNA sequence: TGCGCCAGCAGCCAGGGACTAGCGGGACCCGAGCAGTACGTC.

The chain is built from TRBV25-1 and TRBJ2-5, with TRBD1 matching 11 bases. In germline, CDR1 is MGHDK, CDR2 SYGVNS. V lost 1 base and J lost 4; bases outside the gene matches: 2. This CDR3 region has 15 residues. The CDR3 loop reads CASSESGQGGETQYF. Here the CDR3 DNA reads TGTGCCAGCAGTGAATCGGGACAGGGGGGAGAGACCCAGTACTTC.

This rearrangement joins TRBV18 to TRBJ1-4, with D unclear. CDR1 is KGHSH, CDR2 LQKENI, per germline. Trimming removed 2 bases from V and 0 bases from J, with 10 bases in between. This CDR3 has 16 residues. In DNA, the CDR3 is TGTGCCAGCTCACCAGAAACAGAGACAACTAATGAAAAACTGTTTTTT. Residues: CASSPETETTNEKLFF.

The J gene is TRBJ1-2, the V gene TRBV3-1 (or the pseudogene TRBV3-2); a possible D gene is TRBD1 (5 bases). The CDR3 length is 15 residues. The germline CDR1 and CDR2 sequences are LGHDT and YNNKEL (reference sequence). Trimming removed 1 base at V and 4 bases at J, with 13 bases between. The CDR3 here is CASSQVRDRGYGYTF. The CDR3 nucleotides are TGTGCCAGCAGCCAAGTTCGAGACAGAGGCTATGGCTACACCTTC.

The chain joins TRBV7-8 to TRBJ1-1, with 7 positions matching TRBD1. The germline gives CDR1 SGHVS, CDR2 FQNEAQ. The CDR3 is 13 amino acids. V shed 4 bases and J 4 bases; nucleotides not matched to a gene: 3. This chain's CDR3 is CASSSGQVTEAFF. In nucleotides, the CDR3 is TGTGCCAGCAGCTCTGGACAGGTCACTGAAGCTTTCTTT. The variable domain in full, completed from reference TRBV7-8 and TRBJ1-1, reads GAGVSQSPRYKVAKRGQDVALRCDPISGHVSLFWYQQALGQGPEFLTYFQNEAQLDKSGLPSDRFFAERPEGSVSTLKIQRTQQEDSAVYLCASSSGQVTEAFFGQGTRLTVV.

This chain joins TRBV5-4 and TRBJ2-5, with 8 bases fitting TRBD2. Germline-derived CDR1 and CDR2 are SGHNT and YYREEE (reference sequence). CDR3 size: 17 residues. V shed 4 bases, J shed 3 bases, and the junction held 14 bases outside the gene matches. CDR3 nucleotide sequence: TGTGCCAGCAGCGCGAGGTCCGCTACTAGCGGCAAAGAGACCCAGTACTTC. It specifies CASSARSATSGKETQYF.

The chain uses TRBV7-3 and TRBJ1-6; TRBD1 aligns across 8 bases. With 1 base clipped from V and 9 bases from J, the junction kept 2 bases outside the gene matches. The CDR3 has 14 amino acids. CDR1 and CDR2 (germline): SGHTA, FQGTGA. The DNA of the CDR3 is TGTGCCAGCAGCTTAAACAGGGGGTTTTCACCCCTCCACTTT. This codes for CASSLNRGFSPLHF. Drawing the rest from reference TRBV7-3 and TRBJ1-6, the complete variable domain is GAGVSQTPSNKVTEKGKYVELRCDPISGHTALYWYRQSLGQGPEFLIYFQGTGAADDSGLPNDRFFAVRPEGSVSTLKIQRTERGDSAVYLCASSLNRGFSPLHFGNGTRLTVT.

This chain connects TRBV11-2 to TRBJ2-3; a weak D match, TRBD2 (6 bases). Looked up from germline, CDR1 is SGHAT and CDR2 is FQNNGV. This CDR3 is 16 amino acids long. V was trimmed by 5 bases and J by 2 bases, leaving 17 bases between them. Here the CDR3 reads CASSPKAGSVTDTQYF. CDR3 DNA sequence: TGTGCCAGCAGCCCCAAGGCCGGGAGTGTCACAGATACGCAGTATTTT.

The V and J genes are TRBV28 and TRBJ1-2; TRBD1 aligns across 7 bases. The CDR3 loop spans 15 amino acids. The ends lost 3 bases at V and 0 bases at J; junction bases unmatched: 4. CDR1 is MDHEN and CDR2 is SYDVKM in the germline V gene. The DNA for the CDR3 is TGTGCCAGCAGTTTTAAGCAGGGGGCTAACTATGGCTACACCTTC. This sequence encodes CASSFKQGANYGYTF.

The CDR3 reads CSSGGHLKNTEAFF. DNA for the CDR3: TGCAGCTCGGGGGGACACCTTAAAAACACTGAAGCTTTCTTT. The chain has TRBV29-1 and TRBJ1-1, with D tentatively TRBD1 (6 bases). V was clipped by 8 bases and J by 2 bases, with 18 bases between them. CDR3 length equals 14 residues. Germline V lookup: CDR1 SQVTM, CDR2 ANQGSEA.

The chain links TRBV9 to TRBJ1-5; D is perhaps TRBD1 (5 bases). The V end lost 3 bases, the J end lost 5 bases, and 12 bases lay between the germline ends. The CDR3 is 14 residues long. CDR1 and CDR2 from the germline V gene are SGDLS and YYNGEE. This chain's CDR3 is CASSGLGGDQPQHF. DNA of the CDR3: TGTGCCAGCAGCGGGCTGGGGGGTGATCAGCCCCAGCATTTT.